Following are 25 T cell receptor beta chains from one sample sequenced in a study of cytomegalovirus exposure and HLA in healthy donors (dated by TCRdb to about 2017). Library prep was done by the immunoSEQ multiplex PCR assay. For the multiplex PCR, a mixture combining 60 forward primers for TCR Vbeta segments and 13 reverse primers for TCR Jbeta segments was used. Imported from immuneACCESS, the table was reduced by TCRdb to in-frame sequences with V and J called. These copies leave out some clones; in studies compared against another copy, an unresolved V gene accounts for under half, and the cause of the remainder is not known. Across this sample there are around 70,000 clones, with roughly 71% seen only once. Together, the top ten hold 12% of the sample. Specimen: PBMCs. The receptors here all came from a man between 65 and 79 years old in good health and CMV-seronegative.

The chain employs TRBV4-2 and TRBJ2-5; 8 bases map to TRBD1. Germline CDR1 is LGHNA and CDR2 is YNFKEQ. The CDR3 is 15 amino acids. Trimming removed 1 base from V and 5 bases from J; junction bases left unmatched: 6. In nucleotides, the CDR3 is TGTGCCAGCAGCCAAGCAGGGGGCGCGGGGGAGACCCAGTACTTC. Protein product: CASSQAGGAGETQYF.

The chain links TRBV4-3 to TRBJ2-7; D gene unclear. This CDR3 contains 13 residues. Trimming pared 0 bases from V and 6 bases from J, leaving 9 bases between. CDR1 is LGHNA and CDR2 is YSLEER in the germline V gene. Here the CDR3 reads CASSQDRFSEQYF. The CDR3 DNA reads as TGCGCCAGCAGCCAAGATCGTTTCTCCGAGCAGTACTTC.

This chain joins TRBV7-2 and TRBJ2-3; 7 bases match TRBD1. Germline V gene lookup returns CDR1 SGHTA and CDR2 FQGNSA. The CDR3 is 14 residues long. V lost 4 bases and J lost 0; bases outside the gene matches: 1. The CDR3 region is CASSSGQSTDTQYF. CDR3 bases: TGTGCCAGCAGCTCGGGACAGAGCACAGATACGCAGTATTTT.

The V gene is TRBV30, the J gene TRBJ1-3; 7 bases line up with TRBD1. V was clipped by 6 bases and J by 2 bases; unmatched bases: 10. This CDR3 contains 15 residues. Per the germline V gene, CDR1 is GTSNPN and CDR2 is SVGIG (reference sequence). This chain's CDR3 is CACQYDRAAGNTIYF. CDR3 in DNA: TGTGCCTGTCAATACGACAGGGCGGCTGGAAACACCATATATTTT.

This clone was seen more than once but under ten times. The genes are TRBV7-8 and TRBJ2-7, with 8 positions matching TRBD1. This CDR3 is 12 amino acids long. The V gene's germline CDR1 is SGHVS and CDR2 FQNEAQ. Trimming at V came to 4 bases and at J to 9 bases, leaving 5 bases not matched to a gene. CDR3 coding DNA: TGTGCCAGCAGCTACGACAGGGGACCGCAGTACTTC. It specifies CASSYDRGPQYF.

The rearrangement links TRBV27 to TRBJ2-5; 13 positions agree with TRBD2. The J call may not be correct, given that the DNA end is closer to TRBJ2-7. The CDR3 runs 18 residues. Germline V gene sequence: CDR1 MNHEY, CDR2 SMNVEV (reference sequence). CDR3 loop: CASSLSPPTSGGTYEQYF. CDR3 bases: TGTGCCAGCAGTTTATCGCCTCCGACTAGCGGGGGGACCTACGAGCAGTACTTC.

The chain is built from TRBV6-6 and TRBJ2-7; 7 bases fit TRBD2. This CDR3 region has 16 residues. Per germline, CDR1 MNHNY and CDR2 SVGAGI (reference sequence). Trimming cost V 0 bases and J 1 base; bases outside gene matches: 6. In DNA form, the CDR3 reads TGTGCCAGCAGTTACTCAGACCCAGCGGGGTCCTACGAGCAGTACTTC. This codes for CASSYSDPAGSYEQYF.

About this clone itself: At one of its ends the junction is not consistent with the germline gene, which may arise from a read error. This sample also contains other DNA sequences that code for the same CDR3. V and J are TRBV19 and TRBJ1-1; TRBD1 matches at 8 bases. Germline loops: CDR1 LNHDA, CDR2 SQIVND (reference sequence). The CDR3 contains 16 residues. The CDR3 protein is CASSIGAGGASTEAFF. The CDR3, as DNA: TGTGCCAGTAGTATCGGGGCAGGGGGCGCATCAACTGAGGCTTTCTTT. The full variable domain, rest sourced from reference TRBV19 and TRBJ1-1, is DGGITQSPKYLFRKEGQNVTLSCEQNLNHDAMYWYRQDPGQGLRLIYYSQIVNDFQKGDIAEGYSVSREKKESFPLTVTSAQKNPTAFYLCASSIGAGGASTEAFFGQGTRLTVV.

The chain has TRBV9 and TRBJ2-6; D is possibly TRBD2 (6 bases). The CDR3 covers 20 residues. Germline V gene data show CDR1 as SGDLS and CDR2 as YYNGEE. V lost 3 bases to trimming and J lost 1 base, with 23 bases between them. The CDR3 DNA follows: TGTGCCAGCAGCGCTGAGTATTCCGGGACTTCGGCGTCTGGGGCCAACGTCCTGACTTTC. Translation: CASSAEYSGTSASGANVLTF.

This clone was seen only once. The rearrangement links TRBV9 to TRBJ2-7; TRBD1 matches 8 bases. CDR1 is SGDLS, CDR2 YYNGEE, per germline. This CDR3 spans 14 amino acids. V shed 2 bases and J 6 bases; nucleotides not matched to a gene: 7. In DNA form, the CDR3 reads TGTGCCAGCAGCGTGGGACAGGCTCCGAGCGAGCAGTACTTC. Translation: CASSVGQAPSEQYF.

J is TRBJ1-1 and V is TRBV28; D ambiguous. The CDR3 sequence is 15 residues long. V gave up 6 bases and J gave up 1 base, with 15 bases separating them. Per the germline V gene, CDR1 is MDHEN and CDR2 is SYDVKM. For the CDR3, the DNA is TGTGCCAGCAGCGAAATCCATAGCCAGAACACTGAAGCTTTCTTT. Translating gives CASSEIHSQNTEAFF.

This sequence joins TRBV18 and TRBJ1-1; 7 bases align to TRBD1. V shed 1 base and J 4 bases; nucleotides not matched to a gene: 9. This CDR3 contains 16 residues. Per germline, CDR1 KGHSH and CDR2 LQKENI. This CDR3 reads CASSPRWKGGGTEAFF. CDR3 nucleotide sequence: TGTGCCAGCTCACCACGTTGGAAAGGGGGCGGCACTGAAGCTTTCTTT.

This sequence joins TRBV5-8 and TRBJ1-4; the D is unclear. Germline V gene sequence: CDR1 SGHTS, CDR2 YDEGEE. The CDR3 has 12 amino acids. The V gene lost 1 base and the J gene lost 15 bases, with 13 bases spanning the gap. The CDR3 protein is CASSLRGFLVFF. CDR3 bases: TGTGCCAGCAGCTTGCGAGGGTTTCTGGTGTTTTTT.

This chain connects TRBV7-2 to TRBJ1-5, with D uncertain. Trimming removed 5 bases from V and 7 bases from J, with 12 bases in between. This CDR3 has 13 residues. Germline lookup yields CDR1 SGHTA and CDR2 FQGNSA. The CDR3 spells CASSPGTGQPQHF. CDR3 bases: TGTGCCAGCAGCCCGGGTACGGGGCAGCCCCAGCATTTT.

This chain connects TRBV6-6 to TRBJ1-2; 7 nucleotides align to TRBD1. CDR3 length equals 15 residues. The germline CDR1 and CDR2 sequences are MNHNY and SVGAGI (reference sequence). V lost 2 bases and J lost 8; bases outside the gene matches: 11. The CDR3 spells CASSYPPDRAGGYTF. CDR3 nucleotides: TGTGCCAGCAGTTACCCCCCAGACAGGGCAGGAGGCTACACCTTC.

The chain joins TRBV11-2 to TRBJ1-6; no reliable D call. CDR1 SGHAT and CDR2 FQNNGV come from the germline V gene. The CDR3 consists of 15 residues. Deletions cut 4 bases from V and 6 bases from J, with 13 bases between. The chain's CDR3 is CASSYEQLPNSPLHF. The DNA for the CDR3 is TGTGCCAGCAGCTACGAACAGCTTCCTAATTCACCCCTCCACTTT.

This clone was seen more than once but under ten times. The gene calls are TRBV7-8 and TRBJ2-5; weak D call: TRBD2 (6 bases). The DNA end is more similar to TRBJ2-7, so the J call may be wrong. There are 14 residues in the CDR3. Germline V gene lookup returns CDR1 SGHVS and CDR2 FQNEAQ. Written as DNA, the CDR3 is TGTGCCAGCAGCTTGGGAGGTCCCTCCTACGAGCAGTACTTC. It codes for CASSLGGPSYEQYF.

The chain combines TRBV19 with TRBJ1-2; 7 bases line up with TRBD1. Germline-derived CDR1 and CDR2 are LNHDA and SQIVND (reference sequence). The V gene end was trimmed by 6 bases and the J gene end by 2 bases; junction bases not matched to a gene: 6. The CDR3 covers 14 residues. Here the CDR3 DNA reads TGTGCCAGTAGCAAGGGGACAGAGAACTATGGCTACACCTTC. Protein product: CASSKGTENYGYTF.

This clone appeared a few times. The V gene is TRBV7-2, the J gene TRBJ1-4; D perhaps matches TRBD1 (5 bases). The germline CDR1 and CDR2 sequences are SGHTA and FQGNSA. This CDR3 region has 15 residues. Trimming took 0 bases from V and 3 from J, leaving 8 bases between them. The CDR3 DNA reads TGTGCCAGCAGCTTAGCCGGGGGAGCTAATGAAAAACTGTTTTTT. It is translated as CASSLAGGANEKLFF.

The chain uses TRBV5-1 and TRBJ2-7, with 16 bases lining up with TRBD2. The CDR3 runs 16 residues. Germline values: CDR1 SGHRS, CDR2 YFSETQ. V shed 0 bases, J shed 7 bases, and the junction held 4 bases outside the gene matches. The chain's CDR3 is CASSLVTGLAGGEQYF. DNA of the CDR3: TGCGCCAGCAGCTTGGTAACGGGACTAGCGGGGGGGGAGCAGTACTTC.

CDR3 amino acids: CASSSPPEQGNYGYTF. In nucleotides, the CDR3 is TGTGCCAGCAGTTCTCCACCCGAACAGGGGAACTATGGCTACACCTTC. The chain recombines TRBV6-6 with TRBJ1-2; TRBD1 matches 7 bases. The CDR3 runs 16 residues. J was trimmed by 2 bases and V by 4 bases; bases with no gene match: 10. Germline values: CDR1 MNHNY, CDR2 SVGAGI (reference sequence).

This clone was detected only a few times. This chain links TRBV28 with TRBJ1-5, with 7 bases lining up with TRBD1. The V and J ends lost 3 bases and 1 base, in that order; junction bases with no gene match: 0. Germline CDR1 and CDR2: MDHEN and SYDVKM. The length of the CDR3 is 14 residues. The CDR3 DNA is TGTGCCAGCAGTTTGGGACAGAGCAATCAGCCCCAGCATTTT. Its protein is CASSLGQSNQPQHF. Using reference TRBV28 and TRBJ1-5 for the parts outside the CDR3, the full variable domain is DVKVTQSSRYLVKRTGEKVFLECVQDMDHENMFWYRQDPGLGLRLIYFSYDVKMKEKGDIPEGYSVSREKKERFSLILESASTNQTSMYLCASSLGQSNQPQHFGDGTRLSIL.

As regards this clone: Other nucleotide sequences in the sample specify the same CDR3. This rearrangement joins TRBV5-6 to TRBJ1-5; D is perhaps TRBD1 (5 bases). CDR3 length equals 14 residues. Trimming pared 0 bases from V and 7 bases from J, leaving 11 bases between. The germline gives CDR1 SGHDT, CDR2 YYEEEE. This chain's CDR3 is CASSLEAGNQPQHF. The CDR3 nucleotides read TGTGCCAGCAGCTTGGAGGCAGGGAACCAGCCCCAGCATTTT.

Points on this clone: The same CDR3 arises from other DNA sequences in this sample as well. This CDR3 is CASSPRTGTNEKLFF. Here the CDR3 DNA reads TGTGCCAGCTCACCTAGGACAGGAACTAATGAAAAACTGTTTTTT. The genes are TRBV18 and TRBJ1-4; the match to TRBD1 covers 7 bases. This CDR3 comprises 15 residues. Trimming cost V 3 bases and J 1 base; bases outside gene matches: 2. Germline CDR1 reads KGHSH; CDR2 reads LQKENI. Drawing the rest from reference TRBV18 and TRBJ1-4, the complete variable domain is NAGVMQNPRHLVRRRGQEARLRCSPMKGHSHVYWYRQLPEEGLKFMVYLQKENIIDESGMPKERFSAEFPKEGPSILRIQQVVRGDSAAYFCASSPRTGTNEKLFFGSGTQLSVL.

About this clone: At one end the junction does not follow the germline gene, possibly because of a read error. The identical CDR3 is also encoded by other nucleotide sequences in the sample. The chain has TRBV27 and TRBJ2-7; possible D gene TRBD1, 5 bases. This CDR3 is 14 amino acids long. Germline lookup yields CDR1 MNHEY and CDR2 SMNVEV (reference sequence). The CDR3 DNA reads TGTGCTAGCAGCAGGGTGGGGCCCCAGTACGAGCAGTACTTC. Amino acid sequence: CASSRVGPQYEQYF.